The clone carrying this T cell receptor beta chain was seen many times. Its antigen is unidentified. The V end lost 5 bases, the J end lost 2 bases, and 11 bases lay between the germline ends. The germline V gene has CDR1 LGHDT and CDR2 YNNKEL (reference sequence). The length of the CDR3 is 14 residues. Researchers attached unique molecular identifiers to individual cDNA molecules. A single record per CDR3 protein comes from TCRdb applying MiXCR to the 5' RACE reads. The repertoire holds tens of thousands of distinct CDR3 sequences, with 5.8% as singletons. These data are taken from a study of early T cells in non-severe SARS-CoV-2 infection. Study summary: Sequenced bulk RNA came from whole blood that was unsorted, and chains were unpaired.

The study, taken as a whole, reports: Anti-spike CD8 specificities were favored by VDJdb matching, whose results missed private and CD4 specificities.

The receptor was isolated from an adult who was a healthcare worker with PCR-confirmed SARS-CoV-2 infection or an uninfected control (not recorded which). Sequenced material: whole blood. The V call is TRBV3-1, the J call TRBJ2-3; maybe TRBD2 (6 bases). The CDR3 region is CASSRSGFTDTQYF. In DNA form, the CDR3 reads TGTGCCAGCAGCAGAAGCGGGTTCACAGATACGCAGTATTTT.